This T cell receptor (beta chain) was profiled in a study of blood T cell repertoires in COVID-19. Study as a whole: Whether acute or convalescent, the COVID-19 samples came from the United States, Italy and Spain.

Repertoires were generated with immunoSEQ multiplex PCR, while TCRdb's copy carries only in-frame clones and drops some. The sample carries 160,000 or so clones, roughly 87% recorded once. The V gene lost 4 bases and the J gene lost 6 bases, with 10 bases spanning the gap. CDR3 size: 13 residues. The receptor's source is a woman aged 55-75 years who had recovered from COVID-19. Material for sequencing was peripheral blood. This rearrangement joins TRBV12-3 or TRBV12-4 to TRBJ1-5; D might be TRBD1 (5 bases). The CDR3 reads CASSWSRGQPQHF. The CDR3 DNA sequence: TGTGCCAGCAGTTGGTCAAGGGGTCAGCCCCAGCATTTT.